This entry is about one TCR beta chain. The antigen remains unidentified. The CDR3 is made up of 16 amino acids. Sequenced by immunoSEQ multiplex PCR; TCRdb stores in-frame clones only, minus some. The data contain under 95,000 clones, approximately 89% of them seen just once; the ten biggest clones take up under 20%. This sample was taken from a study of T cell responses to AZD1222 COVID-19 vaccine. Whole-study findings and limits: Repertoires were obtained solely post-peak T cell response. Across spike, vaccine-associated CD4 TCRs were found, dominant at 160-218 and 743-854.

This clonotype was obtained from an adult in good health. Sequences were derived from peripheral blood, sampled on day 0 of AZD1222 vaccination. The chain recombines TRBV21-1 with TRBJ2-7; TRBD2, the D gene given by the table, was not confirmed from the DNA. TRBV21-1 is reported as a pseudogene. CDR3 sequence reads: CASSTGWTSGAGEQYF. The CDR3 DNA sequence: TGTGCCAGCAGCACTGGCTGGACTAGCGGCGCGGGGGAGCAGTACTTC.